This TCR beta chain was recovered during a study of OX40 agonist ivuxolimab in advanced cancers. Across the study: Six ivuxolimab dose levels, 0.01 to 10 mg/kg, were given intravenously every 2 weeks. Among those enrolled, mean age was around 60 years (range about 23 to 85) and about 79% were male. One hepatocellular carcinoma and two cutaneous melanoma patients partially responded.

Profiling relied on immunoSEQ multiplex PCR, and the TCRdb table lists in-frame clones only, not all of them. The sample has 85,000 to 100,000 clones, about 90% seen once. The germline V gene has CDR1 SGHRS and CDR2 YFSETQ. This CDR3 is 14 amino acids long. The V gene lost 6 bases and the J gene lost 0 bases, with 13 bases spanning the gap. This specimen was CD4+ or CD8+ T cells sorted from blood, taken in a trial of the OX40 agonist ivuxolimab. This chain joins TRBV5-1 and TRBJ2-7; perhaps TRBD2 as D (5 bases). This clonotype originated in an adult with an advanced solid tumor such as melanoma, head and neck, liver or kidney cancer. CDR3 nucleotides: TGCGCCAGCAAGAGGGTAGTCTCCTCCTACGAGCAGTACTTC. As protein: CASKRVVSSYEQYF.